This T cell receptor beta chain was found in a study of T cell clonotyping in hematopoietic cell transplantation. Clones were read by immunoSEQ multiplex PCR, and TCRdb kept only the in-frame ones, dropping some. The table shows about 69,000 clones, with roughly 93% occurring only once. Deletions cut 0 bases from V and 5 bases from J, with 14 bases between. Germline V gene lookup returns CDR1 GTSNPN and CDR2 SVGIG (reference sequence). CDR3 length: 14 residues. The source material was peripheral blood mononuclear cells. The gene calls are TRBV30 and TRBJ2-7, with D possibly being TRBD1 (5 bases). The source is a man aged 50 or older in good health. Some clones in this sample may be carry-over from other donors' samples. CDR3 amino acids: CAWSVQGRIHEQYF. For the CDR3, the DNA is TGTGCCTGGAGTGTTCAGGGTAGAATCCACGAGCAGTACTTC.